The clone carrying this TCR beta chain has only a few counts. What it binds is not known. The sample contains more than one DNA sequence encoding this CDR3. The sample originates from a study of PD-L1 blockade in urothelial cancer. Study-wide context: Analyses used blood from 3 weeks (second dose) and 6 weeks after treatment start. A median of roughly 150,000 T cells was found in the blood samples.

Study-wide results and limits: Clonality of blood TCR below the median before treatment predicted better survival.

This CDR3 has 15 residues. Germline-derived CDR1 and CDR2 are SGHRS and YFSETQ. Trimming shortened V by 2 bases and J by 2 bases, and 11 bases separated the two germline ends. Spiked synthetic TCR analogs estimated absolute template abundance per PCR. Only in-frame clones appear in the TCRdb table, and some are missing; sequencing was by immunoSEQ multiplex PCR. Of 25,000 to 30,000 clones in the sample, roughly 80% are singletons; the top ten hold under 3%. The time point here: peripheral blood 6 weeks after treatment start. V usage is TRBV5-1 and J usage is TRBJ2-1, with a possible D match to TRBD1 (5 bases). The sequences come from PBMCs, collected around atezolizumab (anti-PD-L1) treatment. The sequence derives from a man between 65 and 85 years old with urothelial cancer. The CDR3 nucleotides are TGCGCCAGCAGCTTAGAAGGGGTGCCCTACAATGAGCAGTTCTTC. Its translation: CASSLEGVPYNEQFF.